This entry lists 9 T cell receptor beta chains sequenced from one sample in a study of blood T cells in healthy people across ages. Sample-barcoded 5' priming and a J-beta primer mix drove a second PCR of about 6 to 11 cycles. TCRdb called the 5' RACE reads again in MiXCR, with one record for every CDR3 protein. The sample has around 1,700,000 distinct CDR3 sequences, 25% to 30% seen once; the top ten hold roughly 8%. Material for sequencing was blood. The receptors were gathered from a young woman in good health.

In DNA, the CDR3 is TGTGCCAGCAGCCGAGGAAGCCTCTCCTACGAGCAGTACTTC. It translates to CASSRGSLSYEQYF. The J gene is TRBJ2-7, the V gene TRBV5-6; D is ambiguous. The CDR3 loop spans 14 amino acids. Trimming took 4 bases from V and 0 from J, leaving 11 bases between them. Germline CDR1 is SGHDT and CDR2 is YYEEEE.

The rearrangement links TRBV29-1 to TRBJ2-5; 7 nucleotides align to TRBD2. After removal of 2 bases from V and 7 bases from J, the junction contained 4 bases not matched to a gene. The germline V gene has CDR1 SQVTM and CDR2 ANQGSEA. CDR3 length: 12 residues. The CDR3 nucleotides are TGCAGCGTTGAAAGGACTAGTGGGACCCAGTACTTC. This gives the protein CSVERTSGTQYF.

This rearrangement joins TRBV9 to TRBJ2-4; the match to TRBD2 covers 8 bases. The junction had 12 bases not matched to a gene; V was cut back by 0 bases and J by 13 bases. Germline V gene sequence: CDR1 SGDLS, CDR2 YYNGEE. The CDR3 is 15 residues long. CDR3 amino acids: CASSVGTRGDNEQYF. Here the CDR3 DNA reads TGTGCCAGCAGCGTAGGGACGCGGGGGGACAATGAGCAGTACTTC.

This clonotype was observed once. This sequence joins TRBV5-1 and TRBJ2-3; D is possibly TRBD1 or TRBD2 (5 bases each). This CDR3 is built from 15 residues. Germline values: CDR1 SGHRS, CDR2 YFSETQ. With 4 bases removed from V and 2 bases from J, the gap between germline ends came to 14 bases. DNA for the CDR3: TGCGCCAGCAGCCCGTGGGACGCCAACACAGATACGCAGTATTTT. As protein: CASSPWDANTDTQYF.

V is TRBV7-7 and J is TRBJ2-1, with D perhaps matching TRBD2 (6 bases). The length of the CDR3 is 16 residues. Trimming cost V 5 bases and J 1 base, with 15 bases left between them. Per germline, CDR1 SSHAT and CDR2 FNYEAQ (reference sequence). Here the CDR3 DNA reads TGTGCCAGCAGCCGGGGGAGCGGATCTTCCTACAATGAGCAGTTCTTC. This gives the protein CASSRGSGSSYNEQFF. Complete variable domain (other parts from reference TRBV7-7 and TRBJ2-1): GAGVSQSPRYKVTKRGQDVTLRCDPISSHATLYWYQQALGQGPEFLTYFNYEAQPDKSGLPSDRFSAERPEGSISTLTIQRTEQRDSAMYRCASSRGSGSSYNEQFFGPGTRLTVL.

The chain recombines TRBV20-1 with TRBJ2-2, with 10 bases identical to TRBD2. The germline CDR1 and CDR2 sequences are DFQATT and SNEGSKA (reference sequence). The CDR3 extends over 15 amino acids. The V segment lost 6 bases and the J segment 7 bases; nucleotides outside the gene matches: 11. CDR3 sequence: CSAPSSGGPGGELFF. The CDR3 DNA reads TGCAGTGCCCCTTCTAGCGGGGGTCCCGGCGGGGAGCTGTTTTTT.

With regard to this clonotype: This could be a read error, since a much larger clone is one nucleotide away. The V call is TRBV20-1, the J call TRBJ2-1, with TRBD2 as a possible D gene (7 bases). CDR1 DFQATT and CDR2 SNEGSKA come from the germline V gene (reference sequence). Trimming shortened V by 6 bases and J by 0 bases, and 21 bases separated the two germline ends. This CDR3 has 17 amino acids. The CDR3 nucleotides are TGCAGTGCCCAACCCGGGGGGCAGGGGTACTCCTACAATGAGCAGTTCTTC. Its protein product is CSAQPGGQGYSYNEQFF.

V and J are TRBV6-6 and TRBJ2-7; 8 bases match TRBD2. The J segment lost 0 bases and the V segment lost 0 bases, leaving 1 base of the junction unmatched. This CDR3 region has 15 residues. CDR1 is MNHNY and CDR2 is SVGAGI in the germline V gene (reference sequence). The CDR3 sequence is CASSYSRGDSYEQYF. CDR3 bases: TGTGCCAGCAGTTACTCGCGGGGGGACTCCTACGAGCAGTACTTC.

This clonotype has at least ten counts. V is TRBV6-5 and J is TRBJ1-1; weak D call: TRBD1 (5 bases). The V end was cut by 5 bases, the J end by 2 bases, with 21 bases between. The CDR3 is made up of 17 amino acids. The V gene's germline CDR1 is MNHEY and CDR2 SVGAGI. As DNA, the CDR3 is TGTGCCAGCAGTCGACGGGGGGAGGCATCGGAAAACACTGAAGCTTTCTTT. Translated, it gives CASSRRGEASENTEAFF.